This T cell receptor (beta chain) came from a study of blood T cells in healthy people across ages (dated by TCRdb to between 2014 and 2017). Regarding the study in general: In model experiments, roughly one uniquely barcoded TCR beta cDNA molecule per two T cells was captured by template switching. Using deep sequencing normalized with unique cDNA molecular identifiers, the study measured how TCR beta repertoire diversity changes with age. To avoid experimental bias, donors of different ages were spread randomly across the sequencing lanes. Donors were grouped into four age groups: young (average roughly 16 years), middle-aged (over 35), aged (about 60) and long-lived (approximately 81). Two additional independent replicas of 1 million unique cDNA reads from the same blood draw were analyzed for two donors (one aged 18 to 30 and one aged 80 or older). Overall results and qualifications from the work: Compared with the aged group, the long-lived group had more naive CD4+ T cells, fewer expanded clones and increased TCR diversity, a pattern suggesting age selection. As age increased, observed TCR beta diversity per million T cells dropped in a roughly linear way, and a significant reduction was already evident by age roughly 40. Total diversity estimates from one million sequenced T cells were considered lower bounds and underestimates. Donor CMV infection status was unknown, potentially confounding age-related changes in expanded clonotypes. Because profiling used bulk unsorted PBMCs, naive and antigen-experienced compartments could not be compared conclusively. Observed TCR beta diversity correlated strongly with the percentage of naive T cells measured by flow cytometry.

This clonotype was detected a few times. Its target antigen remains unknown. No much larger clone is present one base from it, and per-base qualities are unavailable. V is clipped by 2 bases and J by 4 bases, and the sequence between their germline boundaries is 5 bases long. Inclusive of the bounding cysteine and phenylalanine, the CDR3 is 12 residues long. Here the CDR3 DNA is all that survives: 36 bases in frame from base 1. Libraries were made using 5' RACE. Sequenced using an Illumina HiSeq 2500. The second PCR ran for roughly 7 to 11 cycles and used a J-beta primer mix along with a sample-barcoded 5' primer. A template-switch 5' adaptor carrying 12 random nucleotides introduced a unique molecular identifier onto each TCR beta cDNA molecule. At least 2.5 million CDR3-containing paired-end reads were obtained from each sample. First-strand cDNA synthesis was performed from all RNA using the Mint cDNA synthesis kit, with priming by a TRBC-specific oligonucleotide. Following uracil-DNA glycosylase treatment, a first 18-cycle PCR with universal primers M1SS and BC2_uni_R was performed on all cDNA. The paper's data handling went like this. Normalization of each sample was performed by random selection of 1 million high-quality reads, each carrying a distinct molecular identifier. Reads sharing molecular identifiers were discarded rather than binned into consensus sequences. CDR3 identification, clonotype clustering and error correction used MiTCR with a Q25 quality threshold and the strictest error-elimination algorithm. A nonparametric unseen species model using Euler transformation provided a lower-bound estimate of total TCR beta diversity. The public sequencing data were trimmed at Q25 with fastp and processed into clonotypes with MiXCR by TCRdb, which kept only in-frame beta chains. Rows matching on CDR3 protein sequence are summarized as one entry with the most common DNA and genes. The V and J calls reflect TCRdb's pipeline rather than the authors' work. The sample table lists around 790,000 distinct CDR3 sequences, 44% of them with a count of one. In total, the top ten clones hold roughly a fifth of the sample.

Systemically healthy Caucasian individuals from Russia, roughly 40 in total and aged about 6 to 90 years, were included as donors. Each donor gave ten milliliters of peripheral blood, collected into EDTA-treated Vacutainer tubes. Ficoll-Paque density-gradient centrifugation was used to isolate PBMCs, with at least 7 million obtained per sample. Trizol reagent was used to extract total RNA from the PBMCs, yielding at least 6 micrograms per sample. For every donor, flow cytometry on a PBMC aliquot measured the percentage of naive CD45RAhigh/CD27high T cells. The source of this sequence is a man in his 60s in good health. The sample consisted of blood. The chain joins TRBV12-3 or TRBV12-4 to TRBJ1-1; no D gene is confidently identified. For the CDR3, the sequence is CASSLPSTEAFF. The DNA is as follows: TGTGCCAGCAGTTTACCGAGCACTGAAGCTTTCTTT.